This TCR beta chain was recorded in a study of response to subunit inactivated influenza vaccine. General study results and limits: It was the authors' suggestion that each seasonal influenza vaccination recruits few new T cells.

The CDR3 spans 13 residues. V lost 3 bases to trimming and J lost 5 bases, with 11 bases between them. This clonotype was picked up many times. Its antigen is currently unknown. Using its own MiXCR run on the RT-PCR reads, TCRdb lists one record per CDR3 protein. Of 700,000 to 800,000 distinct CDR3 sequences listed, about 18% were seen once; the top ten hold 11%. The sequence was collected from a man aged 45-65 years who received an inactivated influenza vaccine. V usage is TRBV12-3 or TRBV12-4 and J usage is TRBJ2-7; a weak D match, TRBD1 (5 bases). The sequencing here drew on PBMCs from blood, taken 4 to 6 days after vaccination. The CDR3 DNA follows: TGTGCCAGCAGTTTTTTTCAGGGTGACGAGCAGTACTTC. Protein sequence: CASSFFQGDEQYF.